This T cell receptor (beta chain) originates from a study of blood T cells in healthy people across ages. This CDR3 comprises 16 residues. Germline CDR1 and CDR2: LGHNA and YNFKEQ. A second PCR, run for about 7 to 11 cycles, used a sample-barcoded 5' primer plus a J-beta primer mix. TCRdb re-analysed the 5' RACE reads in MiXCR, keeping a single row per CDR3 protein. Here the sample spans some 1.4 million distinct CDR3 sequences, approximately 38% being singletons. Worth noting for this clonotype: The germline gene is not matched at one end of the junction; a read error may be the cause.

The rearrangement links TRBV4-2 to TRBJ2-5; 14 nucleotides line up with TRBD2. The clonotype originates from a woman under 30 in good health. Sample: blood. The CDR3 sequence: CAGSPTGTSGSNEQYF. In DNA form, the CDR3 reads TGTGCCGGCAGCCCCACCGGGACTAGCGGGAGCAATGAGCAGTACTTC.